A selection of T cell receptor beta chains follows, all from one sample in a study of preoperative IRX-2 immunotherapy in early breast cancer. Sequencing was performed with immunoSEQ multiplex PCR; in TCRdb, only in-frame clones are kept and a portion is missing. The table lists around 35,000 clones, about 95% of them singletons, with under 8% in the top ten. Sample collection occurred from a patient treated with IRX-2 immunotherapy. These receptors were taken from a human donor with breast cancer. CDR3s include the opening cysteine and the closing phenylalanine or tryptophan. A D gene is named only where the DNA matches it firmly.

TRBJ1-5	.	TRBV7-2	TGTGCCAGCAGCTTAGAGGGCCAGGTCAATCAGCCCCAGCATTTT	CASSLEGQVNQPQHF
TRBJ2-7	.	TRBV5-1	TGCGCCAGCAGCCGCCTAGTTCAACAGGGTAACCCCTACGAGCAGTACTTC	CASSRLVQQGNPYEQYF
TRBJ2-2	TRBD1	TRBV6-6	TGTGCCAGCAGGGCTGGACAGGGGGCGGTCGGGGAGCTGTTTTTT	CASRAGQGAVGELFF
TRBJ2-2	TRBD1	TRBV7-9	TGTGCCAGCGACATCCAGGGCAGGGGGCTCAACACCGGGGAGCTGTTTTTT	CASDIQGRGLNTGELFF
TRBJ2-3	.	TRBV29-1	TGCAGCACCCCCAGGGGAACAGATACGCAGTATTTT	CSTPRGTDTQYF
TRBJ2-7	.	TRBV5-4	TGTGCCAGCAGCTTGGTTAACGCAGGGCGGTACGAGCAGTACTTC	CASSLVNAGRYEQYF
TRBJ2-2	TRBD1	TRBV7-6	TGTGCCAGCAGCTTGAGGACAGGGCTAGGAACCGGGGAGCTGTTTTTT	CASSLRTGLGTGELFF
TRBJ1-3	.	TRBV7-6	TGTGCCAGCAGCTTCAGGGGAGGGTCTGGAAACACCATATATTTT	CASSFRGGSGNTIYF
TRBJ1-1	TRBD1	TRBV6-5	TGTGCCAGCAGTTCGGGACAGGGGGCAGGCGGAGCTTTCTTT	CASSSGQGAGGAFF
TRBJ1-1	TRBD1	TRBV30	TGTGCCTGGAGTACAGGGGTCGCTGAAGCTTTCTTT	CAWSTGVAEAFF
TRBJ2-3	TRBD1	TRBV18	TGTGCCAGCTCACCTCGACAGGGTAGCACAGATACGCAGTATTTT	CASSPRQGSTDTQYF
TRBJ2-2	TRBD2	TRBV29-1	TGCAGCGTCGCCCGACTAGCGGGGGCTTCGAACACCGGGGAGCTGTTTTTT	CSVARLAGASNTGELFF